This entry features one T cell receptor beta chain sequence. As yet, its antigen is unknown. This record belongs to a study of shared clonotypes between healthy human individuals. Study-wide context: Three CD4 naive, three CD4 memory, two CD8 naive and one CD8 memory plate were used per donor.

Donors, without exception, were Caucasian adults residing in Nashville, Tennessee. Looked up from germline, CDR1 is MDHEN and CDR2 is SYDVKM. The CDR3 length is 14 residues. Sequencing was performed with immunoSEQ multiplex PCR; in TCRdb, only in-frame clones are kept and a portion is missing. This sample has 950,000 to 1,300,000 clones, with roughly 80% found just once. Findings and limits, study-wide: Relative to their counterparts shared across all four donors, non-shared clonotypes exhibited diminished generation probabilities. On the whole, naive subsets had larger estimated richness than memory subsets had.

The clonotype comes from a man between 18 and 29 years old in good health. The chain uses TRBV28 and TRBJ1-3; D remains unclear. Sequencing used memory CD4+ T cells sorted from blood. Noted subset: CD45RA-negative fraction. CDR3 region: CVSGGGRTGNTIYF. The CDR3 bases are TGTGTTAGTGGAGGTGGCAGGACTGGAAACACCATATATTTT.